The sequence of this TCR beta chain was determined in a study of cytomegalovirus exposure and HLA in healthy donors (dated by TCRdb to 2015 to 2018). About the full investigation: The roughly 670 repertoires of the first cohort and the 110 or so validation repertoires were produced on the same platform, according to a later analysis. In addition to the first cohort of 650 to 750 subjects, a separate validation cohort of 130 or so different subjects was used. The study aimed to test whether signatures of past pathogen exposure could be identified by cataloging public T cell receptors. High-throughput TCR immunosequencing, statistical association of individual TCRs with disease status, and machine learning were combined to predict cytomegalovirus infection status. The investigation overall reported the following: Cytomegalovirus status was reported to be diagnosed by the classifier with high specificity and sensitivity in both the original and validation cohorts. A later analysis had no HLA typing for the validation cohort, so co-occurrence there was scored across all 110 or so repertoires. Subsequent analysis determined that TCRs grouped into clusters in the first cohort also showed a tendency toward co-occurrence across the 90 to 150 validation repertoires, and 94% of cluster scores exceeded 0. In the study, around 150 TCR beta chains were listed as associated with cytomegalovirus. In vitro tests confirmed that a few of the cytomegalovirus-associated TCR beta chains recognize cytomegalovirus antigens. The authors suggested that the approach could potentially be extended to other disease states and immunological phenotypes. Across donors, most TCR sequences were observed very rarely, whereas some public TCRs were present in many individuals.

Library preparation employed the immunoSEQ multiplex PCR assay. The published analysis was carried out like this. To diagnose cytomegalovirus status from the catalog of TCR beta chain sequences, a statistical classification framework was built. TCRdb carries this immuneACCESS record with in-frame sequences only. Its versions omit some clonotypes, under half of them owing to an unresolved V gene in the studies checked, with the rest unexplained. That table gives V, J and clone size, and the DNA gave D and trimming. Present in this sample are 75,000 to 100,000 clones, approximately 96% of which were seen just once. 0.6% to 0.85% of the sample lies in the top ten. Donors formed part of the validation cohort, which comprised approximately 130 subjects and was distinct from the first cohort of 690 or so subjects. As regards this clone: Its binding antigen is unknown. No base qualities exist here, and no much larger clone lies one base off it.

The specimen was PBMCs. This TCR was sampled from a man in his late teens or twenties in good health and CMV-seronegative.

The CDR3 loop reads CASSLAAKSSYEQYV. The DNA sequence is given as TGTGCCAGCAGTTTAGCGGCTAAGAGCTCCTACGAGCAGTACGTC. Recombination linked TRBV28 to TRBJ2-7; the D gene is not confidently resolved. The germline V gene encodes CDR1 MDHEN and CDR2 SYDVKM. V is shortened by 2 bases, J by 0 bases, and the region joining them spans 11 bases. From the cysteine through the valine, the CDR3 covers 15 amino acids. CDR3 DNA is the only sequence kept; it has 45 bases, read in frame from the first base.